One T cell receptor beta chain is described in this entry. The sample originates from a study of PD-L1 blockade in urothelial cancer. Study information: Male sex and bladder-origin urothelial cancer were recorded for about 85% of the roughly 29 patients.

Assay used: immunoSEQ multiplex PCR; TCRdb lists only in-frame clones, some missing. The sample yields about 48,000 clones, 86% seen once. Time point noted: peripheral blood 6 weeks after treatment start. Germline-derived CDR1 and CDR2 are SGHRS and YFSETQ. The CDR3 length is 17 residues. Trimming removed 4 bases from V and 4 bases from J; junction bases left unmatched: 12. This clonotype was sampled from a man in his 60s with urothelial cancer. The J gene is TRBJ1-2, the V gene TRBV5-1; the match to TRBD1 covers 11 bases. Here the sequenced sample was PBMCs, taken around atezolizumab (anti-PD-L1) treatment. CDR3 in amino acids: CASSPLEGQGVRYGYTF. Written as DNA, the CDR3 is TGCGCCAGCAGCCCGCTAGAGGGACAGGGGGTCCGCTATGGCTACACCTTC.